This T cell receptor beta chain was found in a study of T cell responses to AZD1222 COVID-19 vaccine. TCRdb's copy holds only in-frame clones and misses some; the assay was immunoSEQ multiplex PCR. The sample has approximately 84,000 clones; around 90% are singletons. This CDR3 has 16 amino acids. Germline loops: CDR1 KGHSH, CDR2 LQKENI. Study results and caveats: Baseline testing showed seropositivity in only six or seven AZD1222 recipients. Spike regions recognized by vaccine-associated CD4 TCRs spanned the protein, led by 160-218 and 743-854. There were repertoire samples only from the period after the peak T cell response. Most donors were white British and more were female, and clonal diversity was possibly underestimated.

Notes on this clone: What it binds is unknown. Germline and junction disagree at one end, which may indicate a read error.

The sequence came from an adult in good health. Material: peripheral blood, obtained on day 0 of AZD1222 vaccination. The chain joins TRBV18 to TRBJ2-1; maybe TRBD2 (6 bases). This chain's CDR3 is CASSPTPAEGYTEQFF. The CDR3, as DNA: TGTGCCAGCTCACCGACCCCAGCGGAGGGCTACACTGAGCAGTTCTTC.